This T cell receptor beta chain comes out of a study of blood T cell repertoires in COVID-19. Study-level information: The United States, Italy and Spain supplied acute and convalescent COVID-19 samples. Nucleic acid was either cDNA or gDNA, and it came from T cells, B-cell-depleted T cells, or PBMCs.

Patients from Seattle were sampled longitudinally, starting during active infection. In the original analysis: It was from reference gene primer amplification that nucleated cell counts were estimated. Sequencing used immunoSEQ multiplex PCR; TCRdb keeps in-frame clones, though not all of them. Clone size and the V and J calls come from that table; the DNA yielded D and trimming. Among tens of thousands of clones listed, over 75% were seen once. The V gene lost 5 bases and the J gene lost 8 bases, with 21 bases spanning the gap. CDR1 SGHTA and CDR2 FQGNSA come from the germline V gene. This CDR3 comprises 16 residues.

This chain uses TRBV7-2 with TRBJ1-4; D ambiguous. Sequences were obtained from peripheral blood. The sequence derives from a man aged 80 or over with COVID-19, enrolled during active disease. This CDR3 is CASSQDLTGMEEKLFF. CDR3 nucleotides: TGTGCCAGCAGCCAGGACCTTACCGGGATGGAGGAAAAACTGTTTTTT.